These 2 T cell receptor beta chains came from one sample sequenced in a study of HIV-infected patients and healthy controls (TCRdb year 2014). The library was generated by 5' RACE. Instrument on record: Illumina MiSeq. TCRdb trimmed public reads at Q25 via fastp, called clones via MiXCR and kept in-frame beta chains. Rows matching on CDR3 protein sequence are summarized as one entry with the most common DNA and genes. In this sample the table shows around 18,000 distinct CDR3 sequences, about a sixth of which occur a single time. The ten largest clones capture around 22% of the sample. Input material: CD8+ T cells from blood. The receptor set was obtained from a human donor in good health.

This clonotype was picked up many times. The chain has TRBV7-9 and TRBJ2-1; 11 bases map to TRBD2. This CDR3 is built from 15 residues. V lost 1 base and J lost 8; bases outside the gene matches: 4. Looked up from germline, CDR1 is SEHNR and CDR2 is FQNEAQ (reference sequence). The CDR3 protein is CASSLVLAGVDEQFF. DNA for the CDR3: TGTGCCAGCAGCTTAGTACTAGCGGGAGTCGATGAGCAGTTCTTC.

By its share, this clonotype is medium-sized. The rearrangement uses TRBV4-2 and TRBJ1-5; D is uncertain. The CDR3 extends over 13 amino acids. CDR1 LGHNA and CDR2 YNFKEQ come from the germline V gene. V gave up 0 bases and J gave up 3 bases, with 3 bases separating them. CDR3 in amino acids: CASSQDNNQPQHF. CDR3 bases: TGTGCCAGCAGCCAAGATAACAATCAGCCCCAGCATTTT.